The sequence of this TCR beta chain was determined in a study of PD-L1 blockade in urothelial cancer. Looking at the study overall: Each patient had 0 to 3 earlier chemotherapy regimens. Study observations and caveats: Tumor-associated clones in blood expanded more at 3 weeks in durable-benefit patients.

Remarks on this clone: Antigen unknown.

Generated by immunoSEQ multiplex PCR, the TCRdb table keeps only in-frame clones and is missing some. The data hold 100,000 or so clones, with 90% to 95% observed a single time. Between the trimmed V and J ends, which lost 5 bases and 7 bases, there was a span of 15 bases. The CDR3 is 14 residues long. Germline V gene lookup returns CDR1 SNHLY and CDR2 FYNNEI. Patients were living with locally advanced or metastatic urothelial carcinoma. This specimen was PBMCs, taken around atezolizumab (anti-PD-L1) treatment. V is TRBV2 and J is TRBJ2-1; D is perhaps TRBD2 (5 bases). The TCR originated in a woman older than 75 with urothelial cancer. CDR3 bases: TGTGCCAGCAGTCGGGGATCATCCCCAAATGAGCAGTTCTTC. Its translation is CASSRGSSPNEQFF.